The 20 T cell receptor beta chains presented below share a single source sample, sequenced in a study of B cell selection in AIRE deficiency. The sorted conventional CD4 T cells were gated as CD4+CD127+. Assay: immunoSEQ multiplex PCR; the TCRdb copy retains only in-frame clones and omits some. The sample has about 25,000 clones; around 97% are singletons. Source material: conventional CD4+ T cells sorted from PBMCs. The receptors were gathered from a human donor with AIRE deficiency.

The CDR3 region has the DNA TGTGCCAGCAGTGATCGGGGGCTTGGAAACACCATATATTTT. It codes for CASSDRGLGNTIYF. This chain uses TRBV6-1 with TRBJ1-3, with D possibly matching TRBD1 (6 bases). V dropped 3 bases and J dropped 3 bases, with 9 bases sitting between them. In germline, CDR1 is MNHNS, CDR2 SASEGT. CDR3 length: 14 residues.

In its sample, this clone was seen a few times. The gene calls are TRBV5-1 and TRBJ2-7; TRBD2 aligns across 9 bases. The CDR3 sequence is 15 residues long. Trimming removed 4 bases from V and 5 bases from J; junction bases left unmatched: 10. From germline, CDR1 is SGHRS and CDR2 YFSETQ. CDR3 sequence (DNA): TGCGCCAGCAGCCCCCGGGCGGGGGGGGGCCACGAGCAGTACTTC. It codes for CASSPRAGGGHEQYF.

V is TRBV11-2 and J is TRBJ2-1; D is undetermined. This CDR3 spans 15 amino acids. Trimming stripped 4 bases from V and 10 bases from J, with 20 bases between. The germline gives CDR1 SGHAT, CDR2 FQNNGV. In DNA, the CDR3 is TGTGCCAGCAGCTCCCCCCAGGTGGTCGTACGGGAGCAGTTCTTC. This sequence encodes CASSSPQVVVREQFF.

This chain links TRBV28 with TRBJ1-1, with TRBD1 matching 8 bases. This CDR3 has 16 amino acids. Per the germline V gene, CDR1 is MDHEN and CDR2 is SYDVKM. V dropped 4 bases and J dropped 1; count of bases not matched to a gene: 8. CDR3 DNA sequence: TGTGCCAGCAGTTCCCCCACAGGGGGAGAGAACACTGAAGCTTTCTTT. Residues: CASSSPTGGENTEAFF.

This chain connects TRBV5-6 to TRBJ2-7; a possible D gene is TRBD1 (6 bases). Trimming stripped 5 bases from V and 2 bases from J, with 17 bases between. Looked up from germline, CDR1 is SGHDT and CDR2 is YYEEEE. This CDR3 region has 15 residues. DNA of the CDR3: TGTGCCAGCAGGCTGAGGGGGAGTTGGGCCTACGAGCAGTACTTC. Its translation: CASRLRGSWAYEQYF.

This sequence joins TRBV5-4 and TRBJ2-3; tentatively, D is TRBD1 (5 bases). The CDR3 runs to 14 residues. Germline lookup yields CDR1 SGHNT and CDR2 YYREEE (reference sequence). Between the trimmed V and J ends, which lost 2 bases and 0 bases, there was a span of 7 bases. CDR3 loop: CASSLDSSTDTQYF. The CDR3, as DNA: TGTGCCAGCAGCTTAGACAGTAGCACAGATACGCAGTATTTT.

This clone is a singleton in its sample. The chain joins TRBV28 to TRBJ2-3; 8 bases are a match to TRBD2. Trimming took 6 bases from V and 2 from J; bases not matched to a gene: 4. Germline CDR1 MDHEN, CDR2 SYDVKM. The CDR3 is made up of 14 amino acids. CDR3 sequence: CASSPGGTTDTQYF. The CDR3 region has the DNA TGTGCCAGCAGCCCGGGGGGGACCACAGATACGCAGTATTTT.

V and J are TRBV4-3 and TRBJ2-3, with D tentatively TRBD1 or TRBD2 (5 bases each). Looked up from germline, CDR1 is LGHNA and CDR2 is YSLEER. Trimming stripped 1 base from V and 9 bases from J, with 14 bases between. The CDR3 sequence is 14 residues long. The CDR3: CASSQARDPGTQYF. Written as DNA, the CDR3 is TGCGCCAGCAGCCAAGCCCGGGACCCAGGGACGCAGTATTTT.

The CDR3 loop reads CASGRRDHLFF. DNA for the CDR3: TGTGCCAGCGGACGGCGGGACCACCTGTTTTTT. The genes are TRBV6-5 and TRBJ1-4; possible D gene TRBD1, 5 bases. CDR3 size: 11 residues. The V gene lost 8 bases and the J gene lost 14 bases, with 15 bases spanning the gap. CDR1 MNHEY and CDR2 SVGAGI come from the germline V gene.

This chain joins TRBV5-4 and TRBJ1-1, with TRBD1 matching 11 bases. The V segment lost 0 bases and the J segment 4 bases; nucleotides outside the gene matches: 5. This CDR3 spans 16 amino acids. CDR1 and CDR2 from the germline V gene are SGHNT and YYREEE (reference sequence). CDR3 nucleotides: TGTGCCAGCAGCTTGGTGGGGACAGGGGGATTCACTGAAGCTTTCTTT. Its translation: CASSLVGTGGFTEAFF.

J is TRBJ1-1 and V is TRBV6-7; D call uncertain. TRBV6-7 is classed as an ORF, of uncertain function. The V and J ends lost 0 bases and 8 bases respectively, with 16 bases between them. The length of the CDR3 is 15 residues. The DNA for the CDR3 is TGTGCCAGCAGTTACTCGACGGTCCTACTAAAGGAAGCTTTCTTT. This translates into CASSYSTVLLKEAFF.

This chain uses TRBV19 with TRBJ1-2, with unresolved D. This CDR3 is 17 amino acids long. V was trimmed by 4 bases and J by 4 bases, leaving 22 bases between them. The germline gives CDR1 LNHDA, CDR2 SQIVND (reference sequence). CDR3: CASSKAVVGSSLYGYTF. As DNA, the CDR3 is TGTGCCAGTAGTAAAGCTGTGGTAGGCAGCTCTCTCTATGGCTACACCTTC.

The J gene is TRBJ2-6, the V gene TRBV28; D is uncertain. Germline CDR1 is MDHEN and CDR2 is SYDVKM. With 5 bases removed from V and 5 bases from J, the gap between germline ends came to 22 bases. The CDR3 totals 18 residues. The CDR3 DNA follows: TGTGCCAGCAGTAGAGAGTTTCTGACACAAAGTCGGGCCAACGTCCTGACTTTC. It yields the protein CASSREFLTQSRANVLTF.

CDR3 loop: CSVRTQEQFF. DNA for the CDR3: TGCAGCGTCCGGACCCAAGAGCAGTTCTTC. J is TRBJ2-1 and V is TRBV29-1; D gene ambiguous. The CDR3 covers 10 residues. V gave up 6 bases and J gave up 10 bases, with 10 bases separating them. Per the germline V gene, CDR1 is SQVTM and CDR2 is ANQGSEA.

This clone was observed a single time. The rearrangement joins TRBV7-9 to TRBJ2-3; 7 nucleotides agree with TRBD2. The germline gives CDR1 SEHNR, CDR2 FQNEAQ (reference sequence). V was clipped by 5 bases and J by 1 base; unmatched bases: 3. This CDR3 has 14 residues. CDR3 DNA sequence: TGTGCCAGCAGCCGGGACTATGGCACAGATACGCAGTATTTT. It is translated as CASSRDYGTDTQYF.

This clone was counted once. The J gene is TRBJ2-1, the V gene TRBV10-3; 15 positions agree with TRBD2. This CDR3 comprises 15 residues. J gave up 5 bases and V 8 bases, and 4 bases lay outside the gene matches. CDR1 and CDR2 (germline): ENHRY, SYGVKD. CDR3 residues: CAIGTSGRINNEQFF. CDR3 bases: TGTGCCATCGGGACTAGCGGGAGGATCAACAATGAGCAGTTCTTC.

This rearrangement joins TRBV9 to TRBJ1-5; D is perhaps TRBD1 (5 bases). The V gene lost 5 bases and the J gene lost 3 bases, with 6 bases spanning the gap. Germline loops: CDR1 SGDLS, CDR2 YYNGEE. The CDR3 has 12 amino acids. As DNA, the CDR3 is TGTGCCAGCAGGACAGTCAATCAGCCCCAGCATTTT. Encoded protein: CASRTVNQPQHF.

The chain is built from TRBV28 and TRBJ1-1; D remains ambiguous. Germline CDR1 MDHEN, CDR2 SYDVKM. The CDR3 is 14 residues long. V dropped 6 bases and J dropped 0 bases, with 11 bases sitting between them. The CDR3 reads CASRRAGMNTEAFF. CDR3 DNA: TGTGCCAGCAGACGGGCGGGGATGAACACTGAAGCTTTCTTT. Supplemented by reference TRBV28 and TRBJ1-1, the full variable domain reads DVKVTQSSRYLVKRTGEKVFLECVQDMDHENMFWYRQDPGLGLRLIYFSYDVKMKEKGDIPEGYSVSREKKERFSLILESASTNQTSMYLCASRRAGMNTEAFFGQGTRLTVV.

This clone was seen more than once but under ten times. Other nucleotide sequences from this sample produce the same CDR3. The gene calls are TRBV30 and TRBJ2-2; a possible D gene is TRBD2 (5 bases). The CDR3 covers 14 residues. Germline V lookup: CDR1 GTSNPN, CDR2 SVGIG (reference sequence). The DNA for the CDR3 is TGTGCTCTGGTAGAGGGTCTGAACACCGGGGAGCTGTTTTTT. This encodes CALVEGLNTGELFF.

The CDR3 sequence: CASRPGGSNEKLFF. The CDR3 DNA follows: TGTGCCAGCAGACCGGGAGGCAGCAATGAAAAACTGTTTTTT. The chain has TRBV6-5 and TRBJ1-4; the D is unclear. There are 14 residues in the CDR3. V shed 6 bases and J shed 5 bases, with 13 bases lying between them. Germline V lookup: CDR1 MNHEY, CDR2 SVGAGI.